The next 4 T cell receptor beta chains were all read from a single sample in a study of CD8 T cells in ankylosing spondylitis. TCRdb re-analysed the 5' RACE reads in MiXCR, keeping a single row per CDR3 protein. The sample lists approximately 340,000 distinct CDR3 sequences, approximately 15% seen once, with roughly 1.1% in the top ten. Sequencing was performed on blood, either unsorted or a sorted T cell fraction (not recorded which). These receptor sequences come from a male donor with ankylosing spondylitis or in good health (not recorded which).

J is TRBJ2-2 and V is TRBV5-1, with 9 bases lining up with TRBD2. This CDR3 region has 15 residues. V gave up 4 bases and J gave up 3 bases; unmatched junction bases: 4. Germline V gives CDR1 SGHRS, CDR2 YFSETQ. DNA for the CDR3: TGCGCCAGCAGCCCCAGACTAGCGGACACCGGGGAGCTGTTTTTT. Protein product: CASSPRLADTGELFF.

CDR3: CASSGYREGNTEAFF. DNA for the CDR3: TGTGCCAGTAGTGGTTACAGGGAGGGGAACACTGAAGCTTTCTTT. The chain employs TRBV19 and TRBJ1-1; possibly TRBD1 for D (6 bases). Per the germline V gene, CDR1 is LNHDA and CDR2 is SQIVND (reference sequence). The ends were cut back, 5 bases at V and 1 base at J, with 14 bases in the middle. The CDR3 length is 15 residues. The whole variable domain, remainder taken from reference TRBV19 and TRBJ1-1, is DGGITQSPKYLFRKEGQNVTLSCEQNLNHDAMYWYRQDPGQGLRLIYYSQIVNDFQKGDIAEGYSVSREKKESFPLTVTSAQKNPTAFYLCASSGYREGNTEAFFGQGTRLTVV.

The CDR3 protein is CASTSGWGANTGELFF. In nucleotides, the CDR3 is TGCGCCAGCACCTCTGGGTGGGGGGCGAACACCGGGGAGCTGTTTTTT. The V call is TRBV4-1, the J call TRBJ2-2; tentative D call: TRBD2 (6 bases). The CDR3 consists of 16 residues. Per germline, CDR1 MGHRA and CDR2 YSYEKL. Trimming shortened V by 7 bases and J by 0 bases, and 15 bases separated the two germline ends.

This clonotype was counted between two and nine times. V is TRBV20-1 and J is TRBJ2-7; 8 bases match TRBD1. Germline V CDR1 and CDR2: DFQATT, SNEGSKA (reference sequence). Trimming removed 5 bases from V and 0 bases from J; junction bases left unmatched: 3. The CDR3 loop spans 13 amino acids. The CDR3 sequence is CSAWGQVSYEQYF. CDR3 bases: TGCAGTGCTTGGGGACAGGTCTCCTACGAGCAGTACTTC.